A single sample is the source of the 21 T cell receptor beta chains below, sequenced in a study of shared clonotypes between healthy human individuals. Measured with immunoSEQ multiplex PCR; TCRdb has only the in-frame clones, and not every one. The sample lists around 1.1 million clones; 75% to 80% were seen once. Source material: memory CD4+ T cells from PBMCs. Subset specified: CD45RA-negative fraction. These receptors were taken from a young man in good health. Some clones in this sample may be carry-over from other donors' samples.

For this clone: A far bigger clonotype differs at one base, so this is likely a read error. Given the absence of the conserved phenylalanine or tryptophan at the CDR3 end, a read error is likely. This chain links TRBV30 with TRBJ2-7; TRBD2 is a possible D gene (7 bases). Trimming took off 4 bases at V and 9 bases at J, with 19 bases between the two ends. This CDR3 has 13 amino acids. Germline CDR1 is GTSNPN and CDR2 is SVGIG (reference sequence). CDR3 coding DNA: TGTGCCTGGAATCGGGGGGCCGGATCGGCGCAGTACCTC. Its translation: CAWNRGAGSAQYL.

The chain carries TRBV2 and TRBJ1-3, with TRBD1 as a possible D gene (5 bases). Per the germline V gene, CDR1 is SNHLY and CDR2 is FYNNEI. There are 13 residues in the CDR3. The V end was cut by 5 bases, the J end by 4 bases, with 9 bases between. The CDR3 coding sequence is TGTGCCAGCAGTCGGGGGGGAGGAAACACCATATATTTT. Its protein is CASSRGGGNTIYF.

V is TRBV6-1 and J is TRBJ2-4; D remains unclear. Germline V gene data show CDR1 as MNHNS and CDR2 as SASEGT. V was pared by 3 bases and J by 0 bases, with 18 bases between. This CDR3 contains 18 residues. CDR3: CASSDQVPRAAAKNIQYF. The DNA of the CDR3 is TGTGCCAGCAGTGATCAGGTGCCTAGAGCAGCAGCCAAAAACATTCAGTACTTC.

The V and J genes are TRBV27 and TRBJ1-2; 9 bases fit TRBD1. With V trimmed by 6 bases and J by 4 bases, 18 bases remained unmatched. The V gene's germline CDR1 is MNHEY and CDR2 SMNVEV (reference sequence). The CDR3 is 18 residues long. The CDR3 spells CASSPLTEQGARGYGYTF. The CDR3 bases are TGTGCCAGCAGCCCACTCACCGAACAGGGGGCGCGTGGCTATGGCTACACCTTC.

This clone was counted a single time. In DNA, the CDR3 is TGTGCCAGCAGCGTAGGAGGGCAACTATACAATGAGCAGTTCTTC. This codes for CASSVGGQLYNEQFF. The chain is built from TRBV9 and TRBJ2-1, with D maybe TRBD2 (5 bases). The CDR3 runs 15 residues. Trimming took off 0 bases at V and 4 bases at J, with 11 bases between the two ends. Germline V gene lookup returns CDR1 SGDLS and CDR2 YYNGEE.

This chain uses TRBV9 with TRBJ1-1; D remains ambiguous. V lost 3 bases and J lost 10, with 16 bases in between. The CDR3 loop spans 13 amino acids. Germline V gene lookup returns CDR1 SGDLS and CDR2 YYNGEE. As DNA, the CDR3 is TGTGCCAGCAGCGCGCAAGGAGGGCCTCGAGCTTTCTTT. Its protein is CASSAQGGPRAFF.

The chain links TRBV30 to TRBJ2-2; D is undetermined. Per germline, CDR1 GTSNPN and CDR2 SVGIG (reference sequence). The V end was cut by 0 bases, the J end by 7 bases, with 6 bases between. The CDR3 loop spans 12 amino acids. The DNA for the CDR3 is TGTGCCTGGAGTGTACGTCGCGGGGAGCTGTTTTTT. This gives the protein CAWSVRRGELFF.

The chain has TRBV4-1 and TRBJ2-7; TRBD2 might be the D (5 bases). The CDR3 loop spans 13 amino acids. V dropped 1 base and J dropped 6 bases, with 10 bases sitting between them. Germline assignment: CDR1 MGHRA and CDR2 YSYEKL. CDR3 in DNA: TGCGCCAGCAGCCAAGTCCGGGATTCCGAGCAGTACTTC. It yields the protein CASSQVRDSEQYF.

In the case of this clone: Just one base apart from a much larger clone, this may be a read error. The chain joins TRBV7-3 to TRBJ2-7, with TRBD1 matching 7 bases. CDR1 and CDR2 from the germline V gene are SGHTA and FQGTGA. The CDR3 loop spans 13 amino acids. The ends lost 5 bases at V and 6 bases at J; junction bases unmatched: 7. The CDR3, as DNA: TGTGCCAGCAGCGCCACAGGGGTCGGCGAGCAGTACTTC. The encoded protein is CASSATGVGEQYF.

The chain couples TRBV27 to TRBJ1-1, with D tentatively TRBD1 (6 bases). The CDR3 extends over 13 amino acids. Germline V lookup: CDR1 MNHEY, CDR2 SMNVEV (reference sequence). V lost 1 base and J lost 8, with 11 bases in between. In DNA form, the CDR3 reads TGTGCCAGCAGTTTATGGGGGGCCCCCGAAGCTTTCTTT. Its translation is CASSLWGAPEAFF.

This rearrangement joins TRBV7-8 to TRBJ2-7, with D perhaps matching TRBD2 (6 bases). This CDR3 comprises 14 residues. V dropped 5 bases and J dropped 3 bases, with 14 bases sitting between them. Germline V CDR1 and CDR2: SGHVS, FQNEAQ. The CDR3: CASSRPGLHYEQYF. The CDR3 DNA reads as TGTGCCAGCAGCCGACCGGGACTCCACTACGAGCAGTACTTC.

The chain uses TRBV19 and TRBJ2-7; D is uncertain. Trimming stripped 1 base from V and 2 bases from J, with 12 bases between. Germline CDR1 reads LNHDA; CDR2 reads SQIVND (reference sequence). The CDR3 is made up of 15 amino acids. The CDR3 loop is CASSIGGSRAYEQYF. The CDR3 DNA reads as TGTGCCAGTAGTATAGGAGGCAGCCGGGCCTACGAGCAGTACTTC.

This chain joins TRBV27 and TRBJ1-1; D possibly corresponds to TRBD1 (6 bases). With 6 bases removed from V and 1 base from J, the gap between germline ends came to 18 bases. The CDR3 is made up of 16 amino acids. The germline CDR1 and CDR2 sequences are MNHEY and SMNVEV (reference sequence). DNA for the CDR3: TGTGCCAGCAGGGCGGCTATAGGGGGTAGGAACACTGAAGCTTTCTTT. It codes for CASRAAIGGRNTEAFF.

The chain combines TRBV5-1 with TRBJ2-2, with 11 bases that match TRBD2. Germline-derived CDR1 and CDR2 are SGHRS and YFSETQ. The CDR3 totals 16 residues. Germline trimming cut 6 bases from V and 2 bases from J; bases unmatched to any gene: 6. The CDR3 DNA sequence: TGCGCCAGCACCAAACTAGCGGGAGTAAACACCGGGGAGCTGTTTTTT. This gives the protein CASTKLAGVNTGELFF.

The sample holds a few counts of this clone. The chain is built from TRBV18 and TRBJ2-1; D possibly matches TRBD1 or TRBD2 (5 bases each). Germline CDR1 reads KGHSH; CDR2 reads LQKENI. Trimming took 0 bases from V and 3 from J, leaving 9 bases between them. The CDR3 is 15 residues long. The CDR3 spells CASSPPGRIYNEQFF. CDR3 nucleotides: TGTGCCAGCTCACCACCGGGACGGATCTACAATGAGCAGTTCTTC.

This chain connects TRBV5-6 to TRBJ2-5; 11 bases align to TRBD2. Germline V gives CDR1 SGHDT, CDR2 YYEEEE. J was trimmed by 2 bases and V by 3 bases; bases with no gene match: 6. The CDR3 sequence is 16 residues long. The CDR3 here is CASSSRVAGGQETQYF. The DNA of the CDR3 is TGTGCCAGCAGCTCTAGAGTAGCGGGAGGGCAAGAGACCCAGTACTTC.

This clone has just a few counts. The V gene is TRBV28, the J gene TRBJ1-2, with TRBD1 matching over 7 bases. This CDR3 is 14 amino acids long. The J segment lost 2 bases and the V segment lost 5 bases, leaving 5 bases of the junction unmatched. Germline CDR1 and CDR2: MDHEN and SYDVKM. As DNA, the CDR3 is TGTGCCAGCAGTGTCAGGGGGGTAAACTATGGCTACACCTTC. Residues: CASSVRGVNYGYTF.

The chain has TRBV4-3 and TRBJ1-2; possibly TRBD1 for D (5 bases). The CDR3 runs to 16 residues. Germline V gene sequence: CDR1 LGHNA, CDR2 YSLEER. V lost 1 base, J lost 3 bases, and 15 bases lay in between. CDR3 residues: CASSQAMGRDDYGYTF. CDR3 in DNA: TGCGCCAGCAGCCAAGCAATGGGCAGGGACGACTATGGCTACACCTTC.

The rearrangement uses TRBV6-5 and TRBJ1-5; D gene uncertain. V lost 0 bases to trimming and J lost 6 bases, with 9 bases between them. The CDR3 is made up of 14 amino acids. The germline gives CDR1 MNHEY, CDR2 SVGAGI. The DNA of the CDR3 is TGTGCCAGCAGTTACTCCGGAGAAGGTCAGCCCCAGCATTTT. Translating it yields CASSYSGEGQPQHF.

This sequence joins TRBV11-2 and TRBJ2-2, with TRBD1 identical over 7 bases. Per germline, CDR1 SGHAT and CDR2 FQNNGV. The J segment lost 4 bases and the V segment lost 3 bases, leaving 8 bases of the junction unmatched. The CDR3 spans 16 residues. CDR3 nucleotides: TGTGCCAGCAGCTTTCGGACAGGTGGTGGCACCGGGGAGCTGTTTTTT. This gives the protein CASSFRTGGGTGELFF. The full variable domain, in which reference TRBV11-2 and TRBJ2-2 provide the parts outside the CDR3, is EAGVAQSPRYKIIEKRQSVAFWCNPISGHATLYWYQQILGQGPKLLIQFQNNGVVDDSQLPKDRFSAERLKGVDSTLKIQPAKLEDSAVYLCASSFRTGGGTGELFFGEGSRLTVL.

In its sample, this clone was seen a few times. The sample carries other DNA sequences with the same CDR3. The CDR3 here is CASSREGTEAFF. The CDR3 region has the DNA TGTGCCAGCAGCAGGGAGGGGACTGAAGCTTTCTTT. The J gene is TRBJ1-1, the V gene TRBV6-1; tentative D call: TRBD1 (5 bases). Trimming left V 6 bases short and J 5 bases short, with 10 bases between. Germline V lookup: CDR1 MNHNS, CDR2 SASEGT. This CDR3 has 12 residues.